Listed below are T cell receptor beta chains from one sample, sequenced in a study of Ad26.COV2.S vaccination and SARS-CoV-2 variants. Repertoires were generated with immunoSEQ multiplex PCR, while TCRdb's copy carries only in-frame clones and drops some. The profile shows around 310,000 clones, 85% to 90% of them singletons. Sequenced here: peripheral blood, sampled in a trial of Ad26.COV2.S vaccine versus placebo. Source of these receptors: a person aged 18-60 years who received the Ad26.COV2.S COVID-19 vaccine or a placebo. Both conserved end residues are part of each CDR3. A D gene is named only where the DNA matches it firmly. Clone size is stated in some rows and not others, as once, few, many or a class when expanded.

J gene: TRBJ1-2; V gene: TRBV30; D gene: TRBD1; clone size: NA; CDR3 protein: CAWTTTGGITGYTF; CDR3 DNA: TGTGCCTGGACTACTACAGGGGGCATCACGGGCTACACCTTC
J gene: TRBJ1-1; V gene: TRBV15; D gene: NA; clone size: NA; CDR3 protein: CATSRDTRVGPTTEAFF; CDR3 DNA: TGTGCCACCAGCAGAGATACCAGGGTCGGGCCGACCACTGAAGCTTTCTTT
J gene: TRBJ1-6; V gene: TRBV7-2; D gene: NA; clone size: few; CDR3 protein: CASSLAIRDNSPLHF; CDR3 DNA: TGTGCCAGCAGCTTAGCGATCCGTGATAATTCACCCCTCCACTTT
J gene: TRBJ2-4; V gene: TRBV11-3; D gene: NA; clone size: NA; CDR3 protein: CASSLAPGGNKNIQYF; CDR3 DNA: TGTGCCAGCAGCTTAGCCCCCGGTGGGAACAAAAACATTCAGTACTTC
J gene: TRBJ2-6; V gene: TRBV7-2; D gene: NA; clone size: NA; CDR3 protein: CASRGLPSGANVLTF; CDR3 DNA: TGTGCCAGCAGAGGGCTCCCCTCTGGGGCCAACGTCCTGACTTTC
J gene: TRBJ1-1; V gene: TRBV12-3/TRBV12-4; D gene: NA; clone size: NA; CDR3 protein: CASSTTQYTEAFF; CDR3 DNA: TGTGCCAGCAGTACTACTCAGTACACTGAAGCTTTCTTT
J gene: TRBJ1-1; V gene: TRBV19; D gene: NA; clone size: NA; CDR3 protein: CASSIGGKLNTEAFF; CDR3 DNA: TGTGCCAGTAGTATTGGCGGGAAGTTGAACACTGAAGCTTTCTTT
J gene: TRBJ2-4; V gene: TRBV7-9; D gene: NA; clone size: NA; CDR3 protein: CASSSRGGAINIQYF; CDR3 DNA: TGTGCCAGCAGCTCTCGTGGGGGGGCTATAAACATTCAGTACTTC
J gene: TRBJ2-2; V gene: TRBV27; D gene: NA; clone size: NA; CDR3 protein: CASSLGRIGNTGELFF; CDR3 DNA: TGTGCCAGCAGTTTAGGAAGGATTGGGAACACCGGGGAGCTGTTTTTT
J gene: TRBJ2-1; V gene: TRBV7-2; D gene: NA; clone size: once; CDR3 protein: CASSPFWGSYNEQFF; CDR3 DNA: TGTGCCAGCAGCCCCTTCTGGGGCTCCTACAATGAGCAGTTCTTC
J gene: TRBJ1-5; V gene: TRBV7-9; D gene: NA; clone size: NA; CDR3 protein: CASSLGGPGEGLSNQPQHF; CDR3 DNA: TGTGCCAGCAGCTTAGGGGGGCCAGGCGAAGGCCTAAGCAATCAGCCCCAGCATTTT
J gene: TRBJ2-3; V gene: TRBV5-4; D gene: TRBD2; clone size: NA; CDR3 protein: CASSRPGGVPDTQYF; CDR3 DNA: TGTGCCAGCAGTCGGCCCGGGGGGGTCCCCGATACGCAGTATTTT
J gene: TRBJ1-2; V gene: TRBV28; D gene: NA; clone size: NA; CDR3 protein: CASSLLTGLRYTF; CDR3 DNA: TGTGCCAGCAGTTTATTGACTGGGCTACGCTACACCTTC
J gene: TRBJ1-2; V gene: TRBV5-4; D gene: TRBD1; clone size: NA; CDR3 protein: CASSIETPGQIDGYTF; CDR3 DNA: TGTGCCAGCAGTATCGAAACTCCGGGACAGATCGATGGCTACACCTTC
J gene: TRBJ1-6; V gene: TRBV6-2/TRBV6-3; D gene: NA; clone size: NA; CDR3 protein: CASSTRARQLSYNSPLHF; CDR3 DNA: TGTGCCAGCAGTACGCGGGCGCGACAGCTCTCCTATAATTCACCCCTCCACTTT
J gene: TRBJ2-1; V gene: TRBV10-2; D gene: NA; clone size: NA; CDR3 protein: CATVGGGGYNEQFF; CDR3 DNA: TGCGCCACCGTAGGAGGGGGCGGCTACAATGAGCAGTTCTTC
J gene: TRBJ1-2; V gene: TRBV3-1/TRBV3-2; D gene: NA; clone size: NA; CDR3 protein: CASSQEGRGPANYGYTF; CDR3 DNA: TGTGCCAGCAGCCAAGAGGGCAGGGGCCCAGCTAACTATGGCTACACCTTC
J gene: TRBJ2-5; V gene: TRBV19; D gene: NA; clone size: NA; CDR3 protein: CASSMFRRQETQYF; CDR3 DNA: TGTGCCAGTAGTATGTTTAGGAGACAAGAGACCCAGTACTTC
J gene: TRBJ1-1; V gene: TRBV9; D gene: TRBD1; clone size: NA; CDR3 protein: CASSGPRDRVNTEAFF; CDR3 DNA: TGTGCCAGCAGCGGACCCCGAGACAGGGTGAACACTGAAGCTTTCTTT
J gene: TRBJ2-5; V gene: TRBV2; D gene: TRBD2; clone size: NA; CDR3 protein: CASSGTSGRKETQYF; CDR3 DNA: TGTGCCAGCAGTGGGACTAGCGGGAGGAAAGAGACCCAGTACTTC
J gene: TRBJ2-1; V gene: TRBV4-3; D gene: TRBD2; clone size: few; CDR3 protein: CASSLSSGRTPVGEQFF; CDR3 DNA: TGCGCCAGCAGCCTAAGTAGCGGGAGGACCCCGGTGGGAGAGCAGTTCTTC
J gene: TRBJ2-1; V gene: TRBV19; D gene: NA; clone size: NA; CDR3 protein: CASSIGGNYNEQFF; CDR3 DNA: TGTGCCAGTAGTATAGGGGGCAACTACAATGAGCAGTTCTTC
J gene: TRBJ1-1; V gene: TRBV12-3/TRBV12-4; D gene: NA; clone size: NA; CDR3 protein: CASSLGPNTEAFF; CDR3 DNA: TGTGCCAGCAGTCTCGGACCGAACACTGAAGCTTTCTTT
J gene: TRBJ2-3; V gene: TRBV9; D gene: NA; clone size: NA; CDR3 protein: CASSVRGTASTDTQYF; CDR3 DNA: TGTGCCAGCAGCGTTCGGGGGACCGCTAGCACAGATACGCAGTATTTT
J gene: TRBJ1-5; V gene: TRBV6-5; D gene: NA; clone size: NA; CDR3 protein: CASSWDTIGQPQHF; CDR3 DNA: TGTGCCAGCAGTTGGGACACGATCGGTCAGCCCCAGCATTTT
J gene: TRBJ1-4; V gene: TRBV6-1; D gene: TRBD1; clone size: NA; CDR3 protein: CASSGRQGEFYEKLFF; CDR3 DNA: TGTGCCAGCAGTGGAAGACAGGGGGAGTTTTATGAAAAACTGTTTTTT
J gene: TRBJ2-1; V gene: TRBV5-4; D gene: NA; clone size: NA; CDR3 protein: CASSPPSEEQFF; CDR3 DNA: TGTGCCAGCAGCCCACCTAGCGAGGAGCAGTTCTTC
J gene: TRBJ2-1; V gene: TRBV3-1/TRBV3-2; D gene: NA; clone size: once; CDR3 protein: CASSLPPGPFHNEQFF; CDR3 DNA: TGTGCCAGCAGCCTCCCACCGGGACCTTTCCACAATGAGCAGTTCTTC
J gene: TRBJ1-6; V gene: TRBV6-5; D gene: TRBD1; clone size: many; CDR3 protein: CASSFSRDSKSPLHF; CDR3 DNA: TGTGCCAGCAGTTTTTCCCGGGACAGTAAATCACCCCTCCACTTT
J gene: TRBJ1-1; V gene: TRBV4-1; D gene: NA; clone size: once; CDR3 protein: CASSPGHVEGTEAFF; CDR3 DNA: TGCGCCAGCAGCCCGGGACATGTAGAGGGGACTGAAGCTTTCTTT
J gene: TRBJ1-2; V gene: TRBV28; D gene: TRBD1; clone size: NA; CDR3 protein: CASFTGTGVLENGYTF; CDR3 DNA: TGTGCCAGCTTTACCGGGACAGGGGTTTTGGAGAATGGCTACACCTTC
J gene: TRBJ2-2; V gene: TRBV10-3; D gene: TRBD2; clone size: few; CDR3 protein: CAISESTGGSTGELFF; CDR3 DNA: TGTGCCATCAGTGAGTCGACGGGGGGGAGCACCGGGGAGCTGTTTTTT
J gene: TRBJ2-2; V gene: TRBV18; D gene: TRBD2; clone size: NA; CDR3 protein: CASSPLWPGGPVAGELFF; CDR3 DNA: TGTGCCAGCTCACCACTTTGGCCGGGAGGGCCGGTCGCCGGGGAGCTGTTTTTT
J gene: TRBJ2-1; V gene: TRBV19; D gene: TRBD1; clone size: NA; CDR3 protein: CASRHGTGNNEQFF; CDR3 DNA: TGTGCCAGTCGCCATGGGACAGGGAACAATGAGCAGTTCTTC
J gene: TRBJ2-2; V gene: TRBV7-9; D gene: TRBD2; clone size: NA; CDR3 protein: CASDGGLRFGGRDTGELFF; CDR3 DNA: TGTGCCAGCGACGGTGGGCTACGATTTGGCGGGAGGGACACCGGGGAGCTGTTTTTT
J gene: TRBJ1-1; V gene: TRBV28; D gene: TRBD1; clone size: NA; CDR3 protein: CASSFPRDREVQKAFF; CDR3 DNA: TGTGCCAGCAGTTTCCCGCGGGACAGGGAAGTTCAGAAAGCTTTCTTT
J gene: TRBJ1-5; V gene: TRBV3-1/TRBV3-2; D gene: TRBD1; clone size: few; CDR3 protein: CASSPGQGSDQHF; CDR3 DNA: TGTGCCAGCAGCCCGGGACAGGGTTCTGACCAGCATTTT
J gene: TRBJ1-1; V gene: TRBV18; D gene: NA; clone size: NA; CDR3 protein: CASSPLGQNTEAFF; CDR3 DNA: TGTGCCAGCTCACCATTGGGGCAGAACACTGAAGCTTTCTTT